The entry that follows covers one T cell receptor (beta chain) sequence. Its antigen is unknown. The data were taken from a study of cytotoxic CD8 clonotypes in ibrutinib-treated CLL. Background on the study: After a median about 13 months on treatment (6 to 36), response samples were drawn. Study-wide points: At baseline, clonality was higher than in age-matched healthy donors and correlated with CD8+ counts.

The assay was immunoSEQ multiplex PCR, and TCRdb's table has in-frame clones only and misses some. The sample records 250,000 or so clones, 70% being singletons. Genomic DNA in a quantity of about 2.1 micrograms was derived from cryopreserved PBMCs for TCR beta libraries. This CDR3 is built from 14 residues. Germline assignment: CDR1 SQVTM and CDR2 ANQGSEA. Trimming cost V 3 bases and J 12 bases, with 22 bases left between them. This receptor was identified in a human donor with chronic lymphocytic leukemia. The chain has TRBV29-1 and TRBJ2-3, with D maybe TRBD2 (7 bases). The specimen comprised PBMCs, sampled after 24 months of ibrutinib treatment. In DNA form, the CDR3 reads TGCAGCGTTGAGGGAGGGGGTGCGGCATTTGCACAGTATTTT. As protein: CSVEGGGAAFAQYF.